A single sample is the source of the 28 T cell receptor beta chains below, sequenced in a study of CD8 T cells in ankylosing spondylitis. For these TCRs, the target antigens are not known. Whole-study results and caveats: Characteristic of ankylosing spondylitis blood, it appeared, was a TCR beta motif comprising about eight highly homologous variants.

Via MiXCR, TCRdb re-called the 5' RACE reads, giving one row per CDR3 protein. Here the sample spans 350,000 to 450,000 distinct CDR3 sequences, approximately 26% being singletons. Sequencing input: blood, either unsorted or a sorted T cell fraction (not recorded which). The source is a male donor with ankylosing spondylitis.

The chain employs TRBV19 and TRBJ2-6; the D gene is possibly TRBD1 (5 bases). This CDR3 contains 18 residues. Deletions cut 2 bases from V and 0 bases from J, with 14 bases between. The V gene's germline CDR1 is LNHDA and CDR2 SQIVND (reference sequence). CDR3 region: CASSILAGKLSGANVLTF. In DNA form, the CDR3 reads TGTGCCAGTAGTATACTTGCAGGGAAACTCTCTGGGGCCAACGTCCTGACTTTC.

J is TRBJ2-1 and V is TRBV19; the D call may be TRBD1 or TRBD2 (5 bases each). V lost 3 bases to trimming and J lost 6 bases, with 15 bases between them. Germline CDR1 and CDR2: LNHDA and SQIVND (reference sequence). The CDR3 is 15 amino acids. This CDR3 reads CASSMGTPEFNEQFF. In DNA form, the CDR3 reads TGTGCCAGTAGTATGGGGACGCCTGAATTCAATGAGCAGTTCTTC. The full variable domain, rest sourced from reference TRBV19 and TRBJ2-1, is DGGITQSPKYLFRKEGQNVTLSCEQNLNHDAMYWYRQDPGQGLRLIYYSQIVNDFQKGDIAEGYSVSREKKESFPLTVTSAQKNPTAFYLCASSMGTPEFNEQFFGPGTRLTVL.

The J gene is TRBJ1-1, the V gene TRBV27; TRBD1 agrees at 9 bases. The CDR3 is 14 amino acids. The V segment lost 9 bases and the J segment 0 bases; nucleotides outside the gene matches: 5. Germline values: CDR1 MNHEY, CDR2 SMNVEV (reference sequence). The CDR3 loop is CASYRDRVNTEAFF. CDR3 bases: TGTGCCAGTTACCGGGACAGGGTGAACACTGAAGCTTTCTTT.

The V call is TRBV24-1, the J call TRBJ1-5; D unresolved. Germline assignment: CDR1 KGHDR and CDR2 SFDVKD. The CDR3 extends over 13 amino acids. Trimming left V 7 bases short and J 3 bases short, with 9 bases between. The CDR3 nucleotides read TGTGCCACCAGCCAAGGATTCAATCAGCCCCAGCATTTT. It encodes CATSQGFNQPQHF.

The sample holds a few counts of this clonotype. V gene TRBV29-1 combines with J gene TRBJ2-3, with unresolved D. Trimming removed 6 bases at V and 6 bases at J, with 13 bases between. CDR3 length equals 12 residues. Germline CDR1 SQVTM, CDR2 ANQGSEA. In DNA form, the CDR3 reads TGCAGCGTCCTTTCCTTCCCCGATACGCAGTATTTT. Translation gives CSVLSFPDTQYF.

There are many counts of this clonotype. The chain links TRBV11-2 to TRBJ2-1; 9 nucleotides agree with TRBD2. CDR1 and CDR2 (germline): SGHAT, FQNNGV. V dropped 2 bases and J dropped 7; count of bases not matched to a gene: 9. The CDR3 length is 16 residues. CDR3 in amino acids: CASSLFLSGSFNEQFF. The DNA for the CDR3 is TGTGCCAGCAGCTTATTCCTTAGCGGGAGTTTTAATGAGCAGTTCTTC.

CDR3 in DNA: TGCAGTGCTACCCCGAGAGTTGAAGCTTTCTTT. It is translated as CSATPRVEAFF. The chain carries TRBV20-1 and TRBJ1-1, with no clear D. The CDR3 loop spans 11 amino acids. Trimming stripped 4 bases from V and 7 bases from J, with 10 bases between. From germline, CDR1 is DFQATT and CDR2 SNEGSKA (reference sequence).

This clonotype was picked up a small number of times. The gene calls are TRBV3-1 and TRBJ2-2, with a weak D call TRBD1 (5 bases). The V gene lost 3 bases and the J gene lost 1 base, with 12 bases spanning the gap. Looked up from germline, CDR1 is LGHDT and CDR2 is YNNKEL (reference sequence). The CDR3 sequence is 16 residues long. DNA for the CDR3: TGTGCCAGCAGCCATGCGAGTAGGGGGAACACCGGGGAGCTGTTTTTT. It specifies CASSHASRGNTGELFF.

This clonotype was counted only a few times. The chain is built from TRBV30 and TRBJ1-4; TRBD1 matches at 9 bases. CDR3 length equals 14 residues. CDR1 GTSNPN and CDR2 SVGIG come from the germline V gene (reference sequence). Germline trimming cut 4 bases from V and 5 bases from J; bases unmatched to any gene: 5. The CDR3: CAWNDRGYNEKLFF. The CDR3 bases are TGTGCCTGGAATGACAGGGGGTACAATGAAAAACTGTTTTTT.

The V and J genes are TRBV30 and TRBJ2-7; D uncertain. The V end lost 0 bases, the J end lost 6 bases, and 6 bases lay between the germline ends. Germline V gene data show CDR1 as GTSNPN and CDR2 as SVGIG (reference sequence). The CDR3 is made up of 11 amino acids. The CDR3 DNA sequence: TGTGCCTGGAGTGTACGGGCCGAGCAGTACTTC. It is translated as CAWSVRAEQYF. Full variable domain (rest looked up from reference TRBV30 and TRBJ2-7): SQTIHQWPATLVQPVGSPLSLECTVEGTSNPNLYWYRQAAGRGLQLLFYSVGIGQISSEVPQNLSASRPQDRQFILSSKKLLLSDSGFYLCAWSVRAEQYFGPGTRLTVT.

This clonotype was detected only a few times. The chain combines TRBV6-1 with TRBJ2-7, with 12 nucleotides matching TRBD2. The CDR3 extends over 15 amino acids. With V trimmed by 5 bases and J by 1 base, 3 bases remained unmatched. CDR1 is MNHNS and CDR2 is SASEGT in the germline V gene. The CDR3 DNA sequence: TGTGCCAGCAGTATCGGACTAGCGGGATCCTACGAGCAGTACTTC. Translating it yields CASSIGLAGSYEQYF.

Many counts were recorded for this clonotype. The V call is TRBV4-1, the J call TRBJ2-2; 8 bases align to TRBD2. CDR3 size: 16 residues. Losses at the gene ends were 4 bases for V and 2 bases for J; bases not matched to a gene: 6. The germline CDR1 and CDR2 sequences are MGHRA and YSYEKL. The CDR3: CASSLRLATNTGELFF. CDR3 coding DNA: TGCGCCAGCAGCCTCCGACTAGCGACAAACACCGGGGAGCTGTTTTTT.

The table lists this clonotype with many counts. V gene TRBV7-2 combines with J gene TRBJ1-1, with D perhaps TRBD1 (5 bases). The germline V and J ends were trimmed by 5 bases and 5 bases, with 21 bases remaining between them. CDR3 size: 16 residues. Germline V gene data show CDR1 as SGHTA and CDR2 as FQGNSA. The chain's CDR3 is CASSIGSPGSGTEAFF. The CDR3 region has the DNA TGTGCCAGCAGCATAGGCAGTCCAGGGTCTGGTACTGAAGCTTTCTTT.

This clonotype is a singleton in its sample. The chain joins TRBV7-9 to TRBJ2-2, with D possibly being TRBD2 (6 bases). Germline CDR1 and CDR2: SEHNR and FQNEAQ (reference sequence). The CDR3 length is 17 residues. Deletions cut 4 bases from V and 1 base from J, with 16 bases between. CDR3 sequence (DNA): TGTGCCAGCAGCTACCGATGGGGGGACCGGAACACCGGGGAGCTGTTTTTT. This codes for CASSYRWGDRNTGELFF.

The CDR3 sequence is CASTPTLGVALTF. The CDR3 DNA reads TGTGCCAGCACCCCCACTTTAGGGGTGGCCTTGACTTTC. This chain uses TRBV6-2 or TRBV6-3 with TRBJ2-6; perhaps TRBD1 as D (5 bases). V lost 7 bases and J 17 bases, leaving 21 bases between the germline ends. This CDR3 is built from 13 residues. Per the germline V gene, CDR1 is MNHEY and CDR2 is SVGEGT.

This clonotype was found a few times. The chain employs TRBV20-1 and TRBJ2-1; 8 bases line up with TRBD2. Losses at the gene ends were 3 bases for V and 7 bases for J; bases not matched to a gene: 5. The CDR3 runs 13 residues. Germline CDR1 and CDR2: DFQATT and SNEGSKA (reference sequence). The CDR3 bases are TGCAGTGCTAGGCTCGGGAGGGATAATGAGCAGTTCTTC. Protein: CSARLGRDNEQFF.

In DNA, the CDR3 is TGCGCCAGCAACCCCACCCCCCTGGACTCGCTCTCTGGAAACACCATATATTTT. Protein: CASNPTPLDSLSGNTIYF. This rearrangement joins TRBV5-1 to TRBJ1-3; D is unresolved. Trimming left V 6 bases short and J 0 bases short, with 22 bases between. Germline values: CDR1 SGHRS, CDR2 YFSETQ. The CDR3 is made up of 18 amino acids.

The CDR3: CSARETGITETQYF. The CDR3 DNA follows: TGCAGTGCTAGAGAGACCGGGATCACCGAGACCCAGTACTTC. This rearrangement joins TRBV20-1 to TRBJ2-5, with a tentative D call TRBD2 (5 bases). Germline CDR1 and CDR2: DFQATT and SNEGSKA (reference sequence). Between the trimmed V and J ends, which lost 0 bases and 5 bases, there was a span of 13 bases. The CDR3 covers 14 residues.

This clonotype is classed as medium-sized. The CDR3 loop is CASSPGGWNNEQFF. The CDR3 DNA reads as TGTGCCAGCTCACCAGGGGGCTGGAACAATGAGCAGTTCTTC. The V and J genes are TRBV18 and TRBJ2-1; possible D gene TRBD1, 6 bases. This CDR3 is built from 14 residues. V lost 2 bases, J lost 5 bases, and 10 bases lay in between. Germline CDR1 and CDR2: KGHSH and LQKENI.

The chain has TRBV29-1 and TRBJ2-7, with D maybe TRBD1 (5 bases). The CDR3 sequence is 12 residues long. Trimming pared 4 bases from V and 2 bases from J, leaving 9 bases between. Germline CDR1 and CDR2: SQVTM and ANQGSEA. CDR3 protein: CSVGQGTYEQYF. In DNA, the CDR3 is TGCAGCGTTGGTCAGGGAACCTACGAGCAGTACTTC.

This clonotype was seen more than once but under ten times. This rearrangement joins TRBV24-1 to TRBJ2-1; TRBD1 might be the D (6 bases). Germline CDR1 and CDR2: KGHDR and SFDVKD. Trimming left V 6 bases short and J 0 bases short, with 17 bases between. The length of the CDR3 is 17 residues. The CDR3 coding sequence is TGTGCCACCAGTCCCCGACAGGTTCTTCGCTCCTACAATGAGCAGTTCTTC. It encodes CATSPRQVLRSYNEQFF.

The chain's CDR3 is CSARVARRNTEAFF. CDR3 DNA: TGCAGTGCTAGAGTCGCCAGGAGGAACACTGAAGCTTTCTTT. The rearrangement uses TRBV20-1 and TRBJ1-1, with unresolved D. Trimming shortened V by 1 base and J by 1 base, and 10 bases separated the two germline ends. Germline loops: CDR1 DFQATT, CDR2 SNEGSKA (reference sequence). CDR3 length equals 14 residues.

V is TRBV7-2 and J is TRBJ2-2; TRBD2 might be the D (6 bases). Germline values: CDR1 SGHTA, CDR2 FQGNSA. V was clipped by 5 bases and J by 2 bases, with 18 bases between them. The CDR3 contains 17 residues. The CDR3 loop is CASSLGTTGTNTGELFF. CDR3 nucleotides: TGTGCCAGCAGCCTAGGCACAACCGGGACTAACACCGGGGAGCTGTTTTTT.

This clonotype came up a few times. The CDR3 is CASSEVTVSEAFF. CDR3 in DNA: TGTGCCAGCAGTGAAGTGACGGTTTCTGAAGCTTTCTTT. The V and J genes are TRBV6-1 and TRBJ1-1; D gene unclear. With 1 base removed from V and 6 bases from J, the gap between germline ends came to 9 bases. The CDR3 loop spans 13 amino acids. Germline V CDR1 and CDR2: MNHNS, SASEGT.

The chain joins TRBV3-1 to TRBJ2-3, with TRBD2 matching 8 bases. The V and J ends lost 3 bases and 2 bases, in that order; junction bases with no gene match: 10. The CDR3 contains 17 residues. Germline values: CDR1 LGHDT, CDR2 YNNKEL (reference sequence). CDR3 in DNA: TGTGCCAGCAGCCACGGACCTCTAGCGGGCTACACAGATACGCAGTATTTT. As protein: CASSHGPLAGYTDTQYF.

This clonotype was detected many times. An end of the junction differs from the germline gene, which may be a read error. V is TRBV5-1 and J is TRBJ2-5; either TRBD1 or TRBD2 may supply D (6 bases each). Germline assignment: CDR1 SGHRS and CDR2 YFSETQ. This CDR3 is 14 amino acids long. The CDR3 DNA reads TGTGCCAGCAGCCCCGGAGGGGGGCAAGAGACCCAGTACTTC. It encodes CASSPGGGQETQYF.

This clonotype was counted between two and nine times. The chain uses TRBV6-1 and TRBJ2-2; D is uncertain. Germline V gives CDR1 MNHNS, CDR2 SASEGT. This CDR3 comprises 13 residues. The V end lost 4 bases, the J end lost 6 bases, and 9 bases lay between the germline ends. CDR3 sequence: CASSVLGSGELFF. The CDR3 DNA reads as TGTGCCAGCAGTGTTTTAGGGTCCGGGGAGCTGTTTTTT.

The chain recombines TRBV24-1 with TRBJ2-5, with D tentatively TRBD2 (5 bases). V was shortened by 5 bases and J by 3 bases, with 9 bases between the two germline ends. This CDR3 is 13 amino acids long. Germline CDR1 is KGHDR and CDR2 is SFDVKD. The CDR3 loop reads CATSVSGKETQYF. The CDR3, as DNA: TGTGCCACCAGTGTGTCGGGGAAAGAGACCCAGTACTTC.